Below, one TCR beta chain is given with its context. The table lists this clonotype with a few counts. This receptor's antigen is unknown. There are no base qualities to consult, and no much larger clone falls within one base. The donors were some 39 Caucasian individuals from Russia, aged roughly 6 to 90 years, who were systemically healthy. Around 10 milliliters of peripheral blood were drawn from each donor into EDTA-treated Vacutainer tubes. Ficoll-Paque density-gradient centrifugation was used to isolate PBMCs, with at least 7 million obtained per sample. Trizol reagent was used to extract total RNA from the PBMCs, yielding at least 5.5 micrograms per sample. For every donor, an aliquot of PBMCs went through flow cytometry to measure the percentages of naive CD45RAhigh/CD27high T cells. The data were obtained in a study of blood T cells in healthy people across ages (dated by TCRdb to about 2015). Notes on the research overall: Template switching captured roughly one uniquely barcoded TCR beta cDNA molecule per two T cells in model experiments. Age-related changes in TCR beta repertoire diversity were measured in the study by deep sequencing normalized with unique cDNA molecular identifiers. Four age groups were formed from the donors: young (average 16 years), middle-aged (approximately 41), aged (around 62) and long-lived (approximately 80). Two additional independent replicas of 1 million unique cDNA reads from the same blood draw were analyzed for two donors (one aged 18 to 30 and one aged 80 or older).

Overall study results and their limits: Donor CMV infection status was unknown, potentially confounding age-related changes in expanded clonotypes. Since profiling was done on bulk unsorted PBMCs, naive and antigen-experienced compartments could not be conclusively compared. Compared with the aged group, the long-lived group had more naive CD4+ T cells, fewer expanded clones and increased TCR diversity, a pattern suggesting age selection. Observed TCR beta diversity per million T cells fell roughly linearly with age, and a significant reduction was already apparent by age approximately 41. Estimates of total diversity based on one million sequenced T cells were regarded as lower bounds and as underestimates. A strong correlation was found between observed TCR beta diversity and the percentage of naive T cells measured by flow cytometry.

The library was produced with 5' RACE. The reads were generated on an Illumina HiSeq 2500. The second PCR ran for about 6 to 12 cycles and used a J-beta primer mix along with a sample-barcoded 5' primer. A template-switch 5' adaptor carrying 12 random nucleotides introduced a unique molecular identifier onto each TCR beta cDNA molecule. Each sample yielded at least 2.5 million CDR3-containing paired-end reads. All of the RNA was converted into first-strand cDNA using the Mint cDNA synthesis kit, with a TRBC-specific oligonucleotide serving as the primer. After uracil-DNA glycosylase treatment, a first 18-cycle PCR used universal primers M1SS and BC2_uni_R on all cDNA. Turning to the authors' computational methods: For normalization, 1 million high-quality reads, each with a distinct molecular identifier, were randomly selected from each sample. Reads sharing molecular identifiers were discarded rather than binned into consensus sequences. MiTCR, with a Q25 quality threshold and the strictest error-elimination algorithm, was used for CDR3 identification, clonotype clustering and error correction. A nonparametric unseen species model with Euler transformation was used to estimate lower-bound total TCR beta diversity. In TCRdb, the public reads were trimmed at Q25 with fastp and aligned with MiXCR, with productive beta chains retained. A single entry per CDR3 protein holds the most common genes and DNA from its merged rows. The V and J calls were determined by TCRdb, not by the authors. The sample has about 780,000 distinct CDR3 sequences on record, 20% to 30% of them singletons. The ten largest clones add up to around 3% of the sample.

V is shortened by 3 bases, J by 10 bases, and the region joining them spans 12 bases. The CDR3 goes from the cysteine to the phenylalanine over 12 residues. Solely the CDR3 DNA is kept, with 36 bases framed from the first base. CDR1 and CDR2, looked up from the germline V gene, are LGHNT and FRNRAP. The same data also contributed to another study, on T cells of mothers and their children. Reported in the second study: The donors were nine systemically healthy Caucasian individuals, made up of three mothers and their six children. cDNA synthesis used all of the extracted RNA, with approximately 1.4 ug of RNA in each 15 ul reaction. In the second PCR, sample barcodes and 2-4 random nucleotides were introduced via the M1S primer. Over 9 million TCR beta CDR3 reads came from each mother, compared with a few million reads from each child. In both related and unrelated pairs, thymic selection shapes the output of TCR recombination in a similar way, with inherited differences having only a minor effect. Normalized repertoire overlap was always found to be slightly, but never significantly, higher in related mother-child pairs than in unrelated mother-child pairs. Persistent microchimeric T cell clones were not detected, at a sensitivity of around 100 clones per million clonotypes. Deep NGS was used in the study to compare the TCR beta repertoires of mothers and children and to look for features that separate related mother-child pairs from unrelated individuals. On average, the children were roughly 10 +/- 4 years old, while the mothers were about 37 +/- 4 years old. After adapter ligation with NEBNext reagents, the libraries were sequenced on Illumina HiSeq 2000 with 100+100 nt paired-end reads. Mother and child libraries were prepared a month apart and sequenced in separate runs to prevent cross-contamination. Each donor had between roughly 450,000 and 2,100,000 distinct TCR beta clonotypes identified. Naive TCR beta clonotypes were estimated from low-frequency clonotypes matched to each donor's FACS-determined naive share, without sorting.

Sequencing was done on a sample of blood. The source is a boy younger than 18 in good health. This receptor chain uses TRBV12-5 and TRBJ1-2; the D gene is possibly TRBD1, with 6 bases matching. The CDR3 protein is CASGFFRGPYTF. DNA sequence: TGTGCTAGTGGTTTCTTCAGGGGCCCCTACACCTTC. The full variable domain, completed from the reference TRBV12-5 and TRBJ1-2 proteins outside the CDR3, reads DARVTQTPRHKVTEMGQEVTMRCQPILGHNTVFWYRQTMMQGLELLAYFRNRAPLDDSGMPKDRFSAEMPDATLATLKIQPSEPRDSAVYFCASGFFRGPYTFGSGTRLTVV.